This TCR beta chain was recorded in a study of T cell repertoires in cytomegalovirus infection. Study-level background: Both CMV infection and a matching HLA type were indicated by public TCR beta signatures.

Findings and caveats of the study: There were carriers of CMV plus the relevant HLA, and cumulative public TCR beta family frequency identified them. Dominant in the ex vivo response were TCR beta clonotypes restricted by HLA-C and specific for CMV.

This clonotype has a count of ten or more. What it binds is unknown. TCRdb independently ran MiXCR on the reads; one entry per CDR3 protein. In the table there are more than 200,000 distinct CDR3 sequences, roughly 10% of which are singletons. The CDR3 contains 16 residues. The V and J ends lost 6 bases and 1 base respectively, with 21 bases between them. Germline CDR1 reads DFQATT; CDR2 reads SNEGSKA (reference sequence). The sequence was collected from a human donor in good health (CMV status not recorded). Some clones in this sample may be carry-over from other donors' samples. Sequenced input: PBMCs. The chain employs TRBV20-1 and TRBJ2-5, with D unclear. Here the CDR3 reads CSATKDRQSGQETQYF. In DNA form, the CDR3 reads TGCAGTGCCACGAAGGACCGCCAAAGTGGCCAAGAGACCCAGTACTTC.